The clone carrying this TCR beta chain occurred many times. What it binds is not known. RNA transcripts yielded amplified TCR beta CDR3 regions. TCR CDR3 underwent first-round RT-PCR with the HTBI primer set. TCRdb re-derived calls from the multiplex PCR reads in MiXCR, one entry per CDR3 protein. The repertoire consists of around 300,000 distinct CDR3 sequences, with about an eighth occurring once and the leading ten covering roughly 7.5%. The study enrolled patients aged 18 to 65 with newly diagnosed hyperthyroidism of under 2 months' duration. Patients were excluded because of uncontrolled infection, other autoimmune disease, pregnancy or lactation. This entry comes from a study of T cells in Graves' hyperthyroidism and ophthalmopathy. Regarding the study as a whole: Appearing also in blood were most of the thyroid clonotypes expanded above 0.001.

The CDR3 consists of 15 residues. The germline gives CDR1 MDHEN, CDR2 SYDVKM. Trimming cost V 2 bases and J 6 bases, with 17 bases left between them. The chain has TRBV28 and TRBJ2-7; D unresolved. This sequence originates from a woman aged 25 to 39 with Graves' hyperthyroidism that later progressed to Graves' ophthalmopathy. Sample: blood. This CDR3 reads CASSLAAVIGGEQYF. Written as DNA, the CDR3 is TGTGCCAGCAGTTTAGCGGCAGTAATCGGTGGCGAGCAGTACTTC.